Presented here are 8 T cell receptor beta chains from one specimen sequenced in a study of T cell changes during pregnancy in multiple sclerosis. Assay: immunoSEQ multiplex PCR; the TCRdb copy retains only in-frame clones and omits some. The data contain some 70,000 clones, roughly nine tenths of them singletons. Sequencing used peripheral blood, obtained in the second trimester of pregnancy. The receptors originated from a female donor with multiple sclerosis, enrolled in a pregnancy study.

This clone was seen once. The chain links TRBV7-2 to TRBJ2-7; TRBD2 aligns across 14 bases. Trimming removed 4 bases from V and 0 bases from J; junction bases left unmatched: 2. Germline V gives CDR1 SGHTA, CDR2 FQGNSA. The CDR3 runs to 16 residues. In DNA form, the CDR3 reads TGTGCCAGCAGCTGGACTAGCGGGGGGAGCTCCTACGAGCAGTACTTC. Residues: CASSWTSGGSSYEQYF.

The chain couples TRBV30 to TRBJ2-7; 11 nucleotides align to TRBD1. The V gene's germline CDR1 is GTSNPN and CDR2 SVGIG (reference sequence). V lost 3 bases and J lost 5; bases outside the gene matches: 3. This CDR3 has 13 residues. CDR3 sequence: CAWRDRGRHEQYF. The CDR3 DNA is TGTGCCTGGAGGGACAGGGGGCGCCACGAGCAGTACTTC.

This clone appeared a single time. This chain connects TRBV4-3 to TRBJ1-1; D is uncertain. Germline V lookup: CDR1 LGHNA, CDR2 YSLEER. The CDR3 has 13 residues. The germline V and J ends were trimmed by 0 bases and 9 bases, with 11 bases remaining between them. Here the CDR3 reads CASSQDRGMQAFF. The CDR3 DNA is TGCGCCAGCAGCCAAGATAGAGGGATGCAAGCTTTCTTT.

The J gene is TRBJ2-5, the V gene TRBV9; a possible D gene is TRBD2 (5 bases). CDR1 SGDLS and CDR2 YYNGEE come from the germline V gene. V lost 4 bases and J lost 7, with 14 bases in between. The CDR3 covers 13 residues. The CDR3 loop reads CASSPPSGRTQYF. The DNA of the CDR3 is TGTGCCAGCAGCCCCCCTTCGGGGAGGACCCAGTACTTC. Full variable domain (outside the CDR3, taken from reference TRBV9 and TRBJ2-5): DSGVTQTPKHLITATGQRVTLRCSPRSGDLSVYWYQQSLDQGLQFLIQYYNGEERAKGNILERFSAQQFPDLHSELNLSSLELGDSALYFCASSPPSGRTQYFGPGTRLLVL.

The gene calls are TRBV6-5 and TRBJ2-2; TRBD2 matches at 9 bases. The CDR3 has 14 residues. Germline CDR1 reads MNHEY; CDR2 reads SVGAGI. The J segment lost 4 bases and the V segment lost 6 bases, leaving 3 bases of the junction unmatched. CDR3 region: CASRRGGATGELFF. The CDR3 DNA reads TGTGCCAGCAGACGCGGGGGGGCCACCGGGGAGCTGTTTTTT.

This chain links TRBV7-2 with TRBJ2-7, with 11 nucleotides matching TRBD2. Trimming at V came to 8 bases and at J to 5 bases, leaving 8 bases not matched to a gene. The CDR3 totals 14 residues. From germline, CDR1 is SGHTA and CDR2 FQGNSA. The CDR3 loop is CASAASGGPHEQYF. Here the CDR3 DNA reads TGTGCCAGCGCAGCTAGCGGGGGGCCCCACGAGCAGTACTTC.

This clone was recorded once. This chain links TRBV6-5 with TRBJ1-2; D not resolved. The CDR3 is 14 amino acids. Per germline, CDR1 MNHEY and CDR2 SVGAGI. Between the trimmed V and J ends, which lost 5 bases and 6 bases, there was a span of 16 bases. The CDR3 DNA reads TGTGCCAGCAGTCCCGGTTTGTCGCGGGATGGCTACACCTTC. Protein sequence: CASSPGLSRDGYTF.

The chain carries TRBV6-5 and TRBJ1-1; 7 nucleotides align to TRBD1. CDR1 is MNHEY and CDR2 is SVGAGI in the germline V gene. This CDR3 spans 15 amino acids. Trimming removed 2 bases from V and 4 bases from J; junction bases left unmatched: 7. The CDR3 spells CASSYPDREGTEAFF. The CDR3 region has the DNA TGTGCCAGCAGTTACCCTGACAGGGAAGGCACTGAAGCTTTCTTT.